These 20 T cell receptor beta chains were all obtained from the same sample, sequenced in a study of fetal regulatory T cell absence and autoimmunity. Profiling relied on immunoSEQ multiplex PCR, and the TCRdb table lists in-frame clones only, not all of them. The sample holds some 87,000 clones, about 78% seen once. Sequencing was carried out using pancreas tissue. These receptors were taken from a male donor with IPEX syndrome.

In its sample, this clone was seen a few times. The V gene is TRBV5-3, the J gene TRBJ1-6; 10 bases are shared with TRBD1. TRBV5-3 is designated an ORF whose function remains uncertain. The CDR3 totals 18 residues. V lost 1 base to trimming and J lost 0 bases; unmatched junction nucleotides: 4. CDR3 sequence: CARSLSGQGSSYNSPLHF. The CDR3 coding sequence is TGTGCCAGAAGCTTGTCGGGACAGGGGAGCTCCTATAATTCACCCCTCCACTTT.

The chain combines TRBV15 with TRBJ2-1, with D possibly TRBD1 on 7 matching bases. V shed 3 bases and J shed 4 bases, with 10 bases lying between them. The CDR3 loop spans 14 amino acids. The germline CDR1 and CDR2 sequences are LNHNV and YYDKDF (reference sequence). The CDR3 region is CATSREGAYNEQFF. The CDR3 coding sequence is TGTGCCACCAGCAGGGAGGGGGCGTACAATGAGCAGTTCTTC.

Worth noting for this clone: This sequence may be a read error, since a much larger clone differs from it by one base. Other DNA sequences in the sample encode the same CDR3. This chain uses TRBV27 with TRBJ2-1; a weak D match, TRBD2 (6 bases). Germline assignment: CDR1 MNHEY and CDR2 SMNVEV (reference sequence). The V end was cut by 0 bases, the J end by 6 bases, with 6 bases between. This CDR3 region has 13 residues. The CDR3 reads CASSLSGGNEQFF. The CDR3 DNA reads TGTGCCAGCAGTTTATCGGGGGGCAATGAGCAGTTCTTC.

The genes are TRBV10-3 and TRBJ1-2; TRBD1 might be the D (5 bases). CDR1 is ENHRY, CDR2 SYGVKD, per germline. V was cut by 3 bases and J by 8 bases, with 10 bases left in between. The CDR3 is made up of 12 amino acids. The CDR3 bases are TGTGCCATCAGTGACCCCAGGGACGGCTACACCTTC. As protein: CAISDPRDGYTF.

This clone was picked up a small number of times. J is TRBJ2-7 and V is TRBV11-2; D perhaps matches TRBD1 (5 bases). The CDR3 has 14 residues. Trimming shortened V by 3 bases and J by 3 bases, and 12 bases separated the two germline ends. Germline CDR1 SGHAT, CDR2 FQNNGV. In DNA form, the CDR3 reads TGTGCCAGCAGCTTGGGCGACAGAATCTACGAGCAGTACTTC. Translating gives CASSLGDRIYEQYF.

The chain has TRBV6-6 and TRBJ2-1; D is ambiguous. The CDR3 contains 14 residues. The germline V gene encodes CDR1 MNHNY and CDR2 SVGAGI (reference sequence). V lost 2 bases, J lost 2 bases, and 7 bases lay in between. DNA of the CDR3: TGTGCCAGCAGTTACAGGCAGGCCTACAATGAGCAGTTCTTC. The encoded protein is CASSYRQAYNEQFF.

The gene calls are TRBV6-1 and TRBJ2-5; 7 positions agree with TRBD1. The CDR3 length is 14 residues. The germline CDR1 and CDR2 sequences are MNHNS and SASEGT. J was trimmed by 7 bases and V by 6 bases; bases with no gene match: 11. CDR3 loop: CASSLWTGWGTQYF. CDR3 nucleotides: TGTGCCAGCAGCTTATGGACAGGATGGGGGACCCAGTACTTC.

The chain is built from TRBV5-4 and TRBJ2-1; TRBD1 matches 9 bases. The CDR3 is 14 residues long. V was pared by 4 bases and J by 8 bases, with 7 bases of the junction left unmatched. Germline V CDR1 and CDR2: SGHNT, YYREEE (reference sequence). CDR3 coding DNA: TGTGCCAGCAGCCCACAGGGGGCCCTCTATGAGCAGTTCTTC. Translation: CASSPQGALYEQFF.

The chain couples TRBV15 to TRBJ2-5, with D hard to call. From germline, CDR1 is LNHNV and CDR2 YYDKDF (reference sequence). The CDR3 runs to 15 residues. V was pared by 5 bases and J by 2 bases, with 15 bases between. This chain's CDR3 is CATSGIRVPQETQYF. The CDR3 region has the DNA TGTGCCACCAGCGGCATTAGGGTCCCGCAAGAGACCCAGTACTTC.

The chain is built from TRBV7-8 and TRBJ2-1, with TRBD2 as a possible D gene (5 bases). This CDR3 contains 15 residues. Deletions cut 5 bases from V and 3 bases from J, with 14 bases between. Germline V CDR1 and CDR2: SGHVS, FQNEAQ. In DNA form, the CDR3 reads TGTGCCAGCAGCCGGAGGAGGTTCGGCTACAATGAGCAGTTCTTC. Translated: CASSRRRFGYNEQFF.

This clone appeared a few times. This chain links TRBV6-5 with TRBJ2-3; the D is unclear. Trimming stripped 2 bases from V and 1 base from J, with 4 bases between. The CDR3 extends over 13 amino acids. Germline CDR1 is MNHEY and CDR2 is SVGAGI. In DNA form, the CDR3 reads TGTGCCAGCAGTTACCCGGGCACAGATACGCAGTATTTT. It codes for CASSYPGTDTQYF.

The chain links TRBV6-1 to TRBJ1-5, with TRBD1 as a possible D gene (5 bases). The CDR3 extends over 14 amino acids. Trimming removed 3 bases at V and 6 bases at J, with 12 bases between. From germline, CDR1 is MNHNS and CDR2 SASEGT. The CDR3 loop reads CASSEGGGGQPQHF. CDR3 DNA: TGTGCCAGCAGTGAGGGGGGGGGAGGTCAGCCCCAGCATTTT.

This chain joins TRBV6-5 and TRBJ1-3; D not certain. Looked up from germline, CDR1 is MNHEY and CDR2 is SVGAGI. V shed 8 bases and J shed 0 bases, with 14 bases lying between them. This CDR3 has 15 residues. In nucleotides, the CDR3 is TGTGCCAGCTCCCGCGGTGGACGCTCTGGAAACACCATATATTTT. It specifies CASSRGGRSGNTIYF.

The V gene is TRBV27, the J gene TRBJ2-5, with a tentative D call TRBD2 (5 bases). CDR3 length equals 15 residues. V was shortened by 2 bases and J by 0 bases, with 10 bases between the two germline ends. The V gene's germline CDR1 is MNHEY and CDR2 SMNVEV (reference sequence). DNA for the CDR3: TGTGCCAGCAGTTTAGCGGGTCAGTACCAAGAGACCCAGTACTTC. Translating gives CASSLAGQYQETQYF.

This clone came up a few times. The chain uses TRBV9 and TRBJ2-1; 10 bases line up with TRBD2. This CDR3 spans 14 amino acids. Losses at the gene ends were 2 bases for V and 6 bases for J; bases not matched to a gene: 2. Germline values: CDR1 SGDLS, CDR2 YYNGEE. CDR3 nucleotide sequence: TGTGCCAGCAGCGTCAGCGGGAGGGTCAATGAGCAGTTCTTC. Protein: CASSVSGRVNEQFF.

DNA of the CDR3: TGCGCCAGCAGCCAAGCCCTCTGGACTGGCAAAGAGACCCAGTACTTC. This encodes CASSQALWTGKETQYF. This chain connects TRBV4-3 to TRBJ2-5; D is possibly TRBD2 (5 bases). Germline V gene sequence: CDR1 LGHNA, CDR2 YSLEER. This CDR3 has 16 residues. Between the trimmed V and J ends, which lost 1 base and 3 bases, there was a span of 15 bases.

This chain links TRBV27 with TRBJ2-1; either TRBD1 or TRBD2 may fit D (5 bases each). The CDR3 runs to 16 residues. Germline loops: CDR1 MNHEY, CDR2 SMNVEV (reference sequence). Trimming removed 1 base at V and 2 bases at J, with 12 bases between. CDR3 loop: CASSLWGPDPYNEQFF. CDR3 coding DNA: TGTGCCAGCAGTTTATGGGGACCCGATCCCTACAATGAGCAGTTCTTC.

This chain links TRBV6-5 with TRBJ1-1, with D uncertain. This CDR3 comprises 14 residues. Per the germline V gene, CDR1 is MNHEY and CDR2 is SVGAGI. V lost 0 bases to trimming and J lost 6 bases, with 11 bases between them. CDR3 in DNA: TGTGCCAGCAGTTACTCCGAGATTCTCCCTGAAGCTTTCTTT. It specifies CASSYSEILPEAFF.

The chain employs TRBV5-1 and TRBJ1-4, with D possibly being TRBD1 (5 bases). Germline CDR1 and CDR2: SGHRS and YFSETQ. The CDR3 is 14 amino acids. The V end lost 4 bases, the J end lost 4 bases, and 11 bases lay between the germline ends. The CDR3 DNA reads TGCGCCAGCAGCCTCGTAGGGGTTAATGAAAAACTGTTTTTT. Its protein is CASSLVGVNEKLFF.

This clone was picked up a small number of times. The CDR3: CASSEGVDGYTF. In DNA form, the CDR3 reads TGTGCCAGCAGTGAAGGGGTGGATGGCTACACCTTC. The chain is built from TRBV6-1 and TRBJ1-2; D is undetermined. Germline CDR1 MNHNS, CDR2 SASEGT. V lost 1 base to trimming and J lost 6 bases, with 6 bases between them. CDR3 length: 12 residues.